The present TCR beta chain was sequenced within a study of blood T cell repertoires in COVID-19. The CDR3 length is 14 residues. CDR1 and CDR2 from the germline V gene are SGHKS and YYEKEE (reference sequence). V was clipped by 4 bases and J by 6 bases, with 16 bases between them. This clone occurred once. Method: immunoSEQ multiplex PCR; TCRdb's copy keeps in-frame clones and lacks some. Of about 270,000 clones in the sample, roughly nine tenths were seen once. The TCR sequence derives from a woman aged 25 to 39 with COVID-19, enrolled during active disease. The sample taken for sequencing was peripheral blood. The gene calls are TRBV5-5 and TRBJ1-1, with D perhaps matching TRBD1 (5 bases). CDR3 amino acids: CASSLAWGASEAFF. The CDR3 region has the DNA TGTGCCAGCAGCCTGGCATGGGGCGCATCTGAAGCTTTCTTT.